These 22 T cell receptor beta chains were sequenced from one sample in a study of human T cells and chemical hapten exposure. One entry per CDR3 protein, called by TCRdb with MiXCR from the RACE reads. The table records roughly 100,000 distinct CDR3 sequences, 9% to 15% of them present only once. The time point here: pre-sensitization, week 0. As to treatment: therapeutic diphenylcyclopropenone sensitization with weekly scalp DPC. Sequencing was performed on whole blood, taken in connection with sensitization to the hapten diphenylcyclopropenone (DPC). All receptors come from a woman in her fifties or sixties with alopecia areata. Some clones in this sample may be carry-over from other donors' samples.

This chain joins TRBV2 and TRBJ2-5; a weak D match, TRBD1 (6 bases). Trimming removed 7 bases at V and 5 bases at J, with 14 bases between. From germline, CDR1 is SNHLY and CDR2 FYNNEI. This CDR3 contains 13 residues. The CDR3 DNA follows: TGTGCCAGCAACAAACAGGGCGGGGAGACCCAGTACTTC. Amino acids: CASNKQGGETQYF.

This clonotype came up a few times. The chain joins TRBV27 to TRBJ2-7; no clear D. V lost 0 bases and J lost 2, with 14 bases in between. Germline CDR1 and CDR2: MNHEY and SMNVEV (reference sequence). The CDR3 has 16 amino acids. The CDR3 sequence is CASSLSLRPTAYEQYF. The CDR3 DNA reads as TGTGCCAGCAGTTTATCCCTAAGGCCGACGGCCTACGAGCAGTACTTC.

This clonotype was picked up a small number of times. The rearrangement joins TRBV28 to TRBJ2-7, with 15 bases that match TRBD2. Losses at the gene ends were 4 bases for V and 5 bases for J; bases not matched to a gene: 6. The length of the CDR3 is 16 residues. Germline V gene sequence: CDR1 MDHEN, CDR2 SYDVKM. In DNA form, the CDR3 reads TGTGCCAGCAGTTCCCACGGACTAGCGGGGGGGGACGAGCAGTACTTC. Protein: CASSSHGLAGGDEQYF.

Only a few counts were recorded for this clonotype. The chain uses TRBV9 and TRBJ2-2, with D possibly being TRBD1 (6 bases). The CDR3 is made up of 16 amino acids. Trimming removed 0 bases at V and 2 bases at J, with 11 bases between. From germline, CDR1 is SGDLS and CDR2 YYNGEE. The CDR3 nucleotides read TGTGCCAGCAGCGTAGCAGGACAGCCAAACACCGGGGAGCTGTTTTTT. It is translated as CASSVAGQPNTGELFF.

This clonotype has a handful of counts. V usage is TRBV10-1 and J usage is TRBJ2-4, with 7 bases that match TRBD2. The CDR3 is made up of 16 amino acids. V lost 7 bases to trimming and J lost 2 bases; unmatched junction nucleotides: 11. Germline V gene sequence: CDR1 WNHNN, CDR2 SYGVQD (reference sequence). CDR3 DNA: TGCGCCAGCAAAAGCGGGGACTTCCCGTCCAAAAACATTCAGTACTTC. It yields the protein CASKSGDFPSKNIQYF.

This clonotype was recorded many times. This chain connects TRBV11-2 to TRBJ1-1; D call uncertain. Germline CDR1 reads SGHAT; CDR2 reads FQNNGV. Deletions cut 7 bases from V and 1 base from J, with 13 bases between. The CDR3 consists of 14 residues. This CDR3 reads CASTLSVRNTEAFF. CDR3 nucleotide sequence: TGTGCCAGCACCCTTTCCGTCCGGAACACTGAAGCTTTCTTT.

This clonotype was counted many times. This chain joins TRBV18 and TRBJ1-1; 8 nucleotides line up with TRBD1. V was pared by 3 bases and J by 1 base, with 4 bases of the junction left unmatched. The CDR3 spans 15 residues. Germline values: CDR1 KGHSH, CDR2 LQKENI. CDR3 nucleotide sequence: TGTGCCAGCTCACCTTTAGGACAGGGGAACACTGAAGCTTTCTTT. Translated: CASSPLGQGNTEAFF.

This clonotype came up a few times. The chain couples TRBV29-1 to TRBJ1-4; D is unclear. Trimming pared 6 bases from V and 10 bases from J, leaving 18 bases between. The germline gives CDR1 SQVTM, CDR2 ANQGSEA. The CDR3 totals 13 residues. In DNA, the CDR3 is TGCAGCGTAGAGAGTACCACCGGCGGAAAACTGTTTTTT. Residues: CSVESTTGGKLFF.

The chain uses TRBV28 and TRBJ1-2; tentative D call: TRBD1 (6 bases). The CDR3 runs to 15 residues. Trimming took 6 bases from V and 8 from J, leaving 22 bases between them. Germline CDR1 and CDR2: MDHEN and SYDVKM. The CDR3 DNA follows: TGTGCCAGCAGGCTCTCCGGGGGGCGCGATATAGGCTACACCTTC. It is translated as CASRLSGGRDIGYTF.

The gene calls are TRBV28 and TRBJ1-2; no reliable D call. CDR1 and CDR2 (germline): MDHEN, SYDVKM. The V end lost 7 bases, the J end lost 2 bases, and 20 bases lay between the germline ends. CDR3 length: 16 residues. The CDR3 reads CASTIGPYAHNYGYTF. The CDR3 region has the DNA TGTGCCAGCACAATAGGACCGTACGCCCACAACTATGGCTACACCTTC.

This clonotype was counted at least ten times. This rearrangement joins TRBV7-2 to TRBJ1-1; 7 bases are shared with TRBD1. The V gene end was trimmed by 5 bases and the J gene end by 1 base; junction bases not matched to a gene: 7. Germline-derived CDR1 and CDR2 are SGHTA and FQGNSA. The CDR3 is 15 residues long. CDR3 nucleotides: TGTGCCAGCAGCCCGACGTGGGACAGGAACACTGAAGCTTTCTTT. Its protein is CASSPTWDRNTEAFF.

This chain joins TRBV5-1 and TRBJ2-3; weak D call: TRBD1 (5 bases). V lost 6 bases and J 2 bases, leaving 10 bases between the germline ends. There are 13 residues in the CDR3. Germline loops: CDR1 SGHRS, CDR2 YFSETQ. The CDR3 DNA sequence: TGCGCCAGCATCCAGGGTCCCACAGATACGCAGTATTTT. Amino acid sequence: CASIQGPTDTQYF.

This clonotype turned up a few times. The genes are TRBV28 and TRBJ2-7; D is unresolved. This CDR3 is 11 amino acids long. CDR1 is MDHEN and CDR2 is SYDVKM in the germline V gene. V shed 8 bases and J shed 6 bases, with 11 bases lying between them. The chain's CDR3 is CASGQSGEQYF. The CDR3 DNA reads as TGTGCCAGCGGCCAGTCCGGCGAGCAGTACTTC.

As regards this clonotype: A read error may be the cause here, since a much bigger clone is one base away. The J gene is TRBJ1-1, the V gene TRBV18; a weak D match, TRBD1 (5 bases). The CDR3 spans 15 residues. CDR1 is KGHSH and CDR2 is LQKENI in the germline V gene. The V gene lost 8 bases and the J gene lost 2 bases, with 18 bases spanning the gap. The CDR3 nucleotides are TGTGCCAGCACCCTTGTGGGACGACGAAACACTGAAGCTTTCTTT. Protein: CASTLVGRRNTEAFF.

The chain uses TRBV10-2 and TRBJ1-1; D is possibly TRBD1 (5 bases). V was cut by 4 bases and J by 4 bases, with 16 bases left in between. This CDR3 spans 15 amino acids. CDR1 is WSHSY, CDR2 SAAADI, per germline. CDR3 in DNA: TGCGCCAGCAGTGCCGGGGCGCGTAAGGTCACTGAAGCTTTCTTT. Translating it yields CASSAGARKVTEAFF.

This clonotype was counted only a few times. V is TRBV28 and J is TRBJ2-6; no definite D call. This CDR3 is 15 amino acids long. Deletions cut 3 bases from V and 2 bases from J, with 8 bases between. CDR1 and CDR2 (germline): MDHEN, SYDVKM. Here the CDR3 DNA reads TGTGCCAGCAGTTTGACACCGCCTGGGGCCAACGTCCTGACTTTC. Amino acids: CASSLTPPGANVLTF.

This chain links TRBV6-1 with TRBJ2-1; TRBD2 might be the D (5 bases). Trimming shortened V by 8 bases and J by 3 bases, and 17 bases separated the two germline ends. The germline V gene encodes CDR1 MNHNS and CDR2 SASEGT. CDR3 length: 15 residues. The CDR3 spells CASLHEGGYYNEQFF. CDR3 sequence (DNA): TGTGCCAGCTTGCATGAAGGAGGTTACTACAATGAGCAGTTCTTC.

The J gene is TRBJ1-2, the V gene TRBV5-5; D remains unclear. The V and J ends lost 0 bases and 4 bases respectively, with 10 bases between them. Germline assignment: CDR1 SGHKS and CDR2 YYEKEE (reference sequence). The CDR3 is made up of 14 amino acids. CDR3 DNA sequence: TGTGCCAGCAGCTTGGCTGGTCAGTCCTATGGCTACACCTTC. Translated: CASSLAGQSYGYTF.

This clonotype was counted a few times. The rearrangement links TRBV6-2 or TRBV6-3 to TRBJ2-2, with TRBD1 matching over 9 bases. Trimming cost V 5 bases and J 6 bases; bases outside gene matches: 7. There are 15 residues in the CDR3. Germline CDR1 is MNHEY and CDR2 is SVGEGT. The CDR3 DNA reads as TGTGCCAGCAGTGGGACAGGGTTCGTCCCCGGGGAGCTGTTTTTT. Translating gives CASSGTGFVPGELFF.

The V and J genes are TRBV7-2 and TRBJ1-1, with D tentatively TRBD1 (6 bases). Germline-derived CDR1 and CDR2 are SGHTA and FQGNSA. V gave up 5 bases and J gave up 4 bases, with 23 bases separating them. The CDR3 is 17 amino acids. CDR3 sequence reads: CASSLRGAQLGGTEAFF. The CDR3 coding sequence is TGTGCCAGCAGCCTCCGGGGGGCACAGTTAGGGGGCACTGAAGCTTTCTTT.

There are many counts of this clonotype. The chain combines TRBV29-1 with TRBJ1-2, with D hard to call. Trimming took off 6 bases at V and 3 bases at J, with 17 bases between the two ends. Germline loops: CDR1 SQVTM, CDR2 ANQGSEA. The CDR3 has 14 amino acids. CDR3 bases: TGCAGCGTCGTACTATGGACGGGAGACTATGGCTACACCTTC. Residues: CSVVLWTGDYGYTF.

The chain links TRBV6-5 to TRBJ2-7; no firm D call. V shed 5 bases and J shed 0 bases, with 8 bases lying between them. Per the germline V gene, CDR1 is MNHEY and CDR2 is SVGAGI. The CDR3 is made up of 13 amino acids. The CDR3 loop reads CASSRTSSYEQYF. DNA for the CDR3: TGTGCCAGCAGTCGGACCTCCTCCTACGAGCAGTACTTC.